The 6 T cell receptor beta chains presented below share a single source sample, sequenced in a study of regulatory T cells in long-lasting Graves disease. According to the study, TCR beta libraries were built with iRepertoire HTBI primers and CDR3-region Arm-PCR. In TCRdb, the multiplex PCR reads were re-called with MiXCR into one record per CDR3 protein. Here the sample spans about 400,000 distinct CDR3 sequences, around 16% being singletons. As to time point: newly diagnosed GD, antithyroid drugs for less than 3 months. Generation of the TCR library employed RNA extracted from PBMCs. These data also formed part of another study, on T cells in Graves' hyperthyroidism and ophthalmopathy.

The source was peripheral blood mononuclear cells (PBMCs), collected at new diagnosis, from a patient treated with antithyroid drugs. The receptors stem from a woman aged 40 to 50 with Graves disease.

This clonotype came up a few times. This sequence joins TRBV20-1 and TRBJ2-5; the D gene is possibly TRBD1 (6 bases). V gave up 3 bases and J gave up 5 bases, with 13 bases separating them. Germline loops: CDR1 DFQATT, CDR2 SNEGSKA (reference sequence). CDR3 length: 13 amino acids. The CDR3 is CSAREQGRETQYF. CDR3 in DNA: TGCAGTGCTAGGGAACAGGGTAGGGAGACCCAGTACTTC.

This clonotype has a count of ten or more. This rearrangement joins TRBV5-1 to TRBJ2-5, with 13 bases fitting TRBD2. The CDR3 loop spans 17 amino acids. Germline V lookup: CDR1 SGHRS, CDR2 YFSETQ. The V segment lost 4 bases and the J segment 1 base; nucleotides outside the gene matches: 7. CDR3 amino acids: CASSKGLAGKSQETQYF. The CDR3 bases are TGCGCCAGCAGCAAGGGACTAGCGGGGAAAAGCCAAGAGACCCAGTACTTC.

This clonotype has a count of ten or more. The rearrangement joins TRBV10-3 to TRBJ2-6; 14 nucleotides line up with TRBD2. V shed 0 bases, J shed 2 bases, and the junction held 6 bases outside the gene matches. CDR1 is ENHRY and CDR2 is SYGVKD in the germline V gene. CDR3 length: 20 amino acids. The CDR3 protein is CAISESLGLAGEAGANVLTF. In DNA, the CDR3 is TGTGCCATCAGTGAGTCCTTGGGACTAGCGGGAGAGGCTGGGGCCAACGTCCTGACTTTC.

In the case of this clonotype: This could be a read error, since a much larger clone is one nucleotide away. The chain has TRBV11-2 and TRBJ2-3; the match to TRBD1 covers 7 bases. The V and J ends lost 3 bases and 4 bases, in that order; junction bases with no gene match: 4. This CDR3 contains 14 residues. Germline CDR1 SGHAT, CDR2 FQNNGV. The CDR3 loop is CASSFMTGPDTQYF. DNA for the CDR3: TGTGCCAGCAGCTTCATGACAGGGCCAGATACGCAGTATTTT.

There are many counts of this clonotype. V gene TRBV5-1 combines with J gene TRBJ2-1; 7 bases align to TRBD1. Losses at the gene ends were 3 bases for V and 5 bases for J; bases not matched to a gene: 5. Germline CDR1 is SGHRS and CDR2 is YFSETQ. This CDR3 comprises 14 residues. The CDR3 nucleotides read TGCGCCAGCAGCTGGGGACAGACCGACAATGAGCAGTTCTTC. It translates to CASSWGQTDNEQFF. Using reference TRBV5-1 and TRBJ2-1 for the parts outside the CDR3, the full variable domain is KAGVTQTPRYLIKTRGQQVTLSCSPISGHRSVSWYQQTPGQGLQFLFEYFSETQRNKGNFPGRFSGRQFSNSRSEMNVSTLELGDSALYLCASSWGQTDNEQFFGPGTRLTVL.

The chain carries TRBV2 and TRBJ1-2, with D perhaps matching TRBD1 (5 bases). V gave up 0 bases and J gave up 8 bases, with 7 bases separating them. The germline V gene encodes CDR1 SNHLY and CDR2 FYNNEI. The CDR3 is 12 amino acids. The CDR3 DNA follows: TGTGCCAGCAGTGAAGCAGGGGACGGCTACACCTTC. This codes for CASSEAGDGYTF.